This is a list of T cell receptor beta chains from one sample in a study of response to subunit inactivated influenza vaccine. TCRdb called the RT-PCR reads again in MiXCR, with one record for every CDR3 protein. The sample includes fewer than 800,000 distinct CDR3 sequences, 15% to 19% of them seen just once. This sample comprised PBMCs from blood, obtained roughly 12 days after vaccination. The receptors come from a man aged 45-65 years who received an inactivated influenza vaccine. Both conserved end residues are part of each CDR3. Each record gives: CDR3 DNA, CDR3 protein, clone size, V gene, D gene, J gene. A D gene is named only where the DNA matches it firmly. Only part of the rows carry a size: once, few, many, or a class if the clone is expanded.

TGCAGCGTTAGCGGGGGGCCGACAGATACGCAGTATTTT,CSVSGGPTDTQYF,few,TRBV29-1,TRBD2,TRBJ2-3
TGCAGTGCTAGAGATGGTGCGGGAGATAGAGGGCAGTACTTC,CSARDGAGDRGQYF,few,TRBV20-1,TRBD2,TRBJ2-7
TGTGCCAGCAGCCAAGGGACCGGGGAGCTGTTTTTT,CASSQGTGELFF,many,TRBV3-1,NA,TRBJ2-2
TGCAGTGCTAGAGATTCCAGGGGATGGACTGAAGCTTTCTTT,CSARDSRGWTEAFF,NA,TRBV20-1,NA,TRBJ1-1
TGCAGTGCTACCTCCGGGACAGACAATGAGCAGTTCTTC,CSATSGTDNEQFF,few,TRBV20-1,TRBD1,TRBJ2-1
TGTGCCAGCACGAGAGGGGACGGGGAGCTGTTTTTT,CASTRGDGELFF,many,TRBV6-2/TRBV6-3,NA,TRBJ2-2
TGTGCCAGCAGCTTATGGACAGCCGCAACTAATGAAAAACTGTTTTTT,CASSLWTAATNEKLFF,NA,TRBV7-9,NA,TRBJ1-4
TGTGCCAGCAGCTTAGGTGTGACAGCCTATGGCTACACCTTC,CASSLGVTAYGYTF,NA,TRBV7-8,NA,TRBJ1-2
TGTGCCACCACACGGGCTAGCGGGGCAGGTGAGCAGTTCTTC,CATTRASGAGEQFF,NA,TRBV6-1,TRBD2,TRBJ2-1
TGTGCCAGCAGGCTCCACCCGGGACAGGGTTTTGGCTACACCTTC,CASRLHPGQGFGYTF,NA,TRBV6-1,TRBD1,TRBJ1-2
TGTGCCAGCAGCTTAGCCGGGACTAGCGTCTACGAGCAGTACTTC,CASSLAGTSVYEQYF,many,TRBV7-2,TRBD2,TRBJ2-7
TGTGCCAGCAGCAACAGGGTTATCACTGAAGCTTTCTTT,CASSNRVITEAFF,few,TRBV7-8,NA,TRBJ1-1
TGTGCCAGCAGTTTATCGGGAGGGGAAAAACTGTTTTTT,CASSLSGGEKLFF,NA,TRBV12-3/TRBV12-4,NA,TRBJ1-4
TGCAGCGTTGCGGTCGGACTATCCTACGAGCAGTACTTC,CSVAVGLSYEQYF,many,TRBV29-1,NA,TRBJ2-7
TGTGCCATCACCATAGGCTCTGGAAACACCATATATTTT,CAITIGSGNTIYF,NA,TRBV10-3,NA,TRBJ1-3
TGTGCCAGCACTTTCCAGGGGATGAACGCGAACACCGGGGAGCTGTTTTTT,CASTFQGMNANTGELFF,few,TRBV7-8,NA,TRBJ2-2
TGTGCCAGCAGTTTAAGCTCCGTCGAGCAGTACTTC,CASSLSSVEQYF,NA,TRBV28,NA,TRBJ2-7
TGCAGTGCTGGCCAGGCACAGGGCTACGAGCAGTACTTC,CSAGQAQGYEQYF,NA,TRBV20-1,NA,TRBJ2-7
TGCAGTGTTCCGACTCTTGGTGGCTACACCTTC,CSVPTLGGYTF,NA,TRBV20-1,NA,TRBJ1-2
TGTGCCAGCAGACCTAGCGGGGGGCCTTACAATGAGCAGTTCTTC,CASRPSGGPYNEQFF,NA,TRBV28,TRBD2,TRBJ2-1
TGTGCCAGCTGGGGGACAGCCTCCTACGAGCAGTACTTC,CASWGTASYEQYF,NA,TRBV5-5,TRBD1,TRBJ2-7
TGTGCCAGCTCACCGAAGACAGAGACGACTGAAGCTTTCTTT,CASSPKTETTEAFF,few,TRBV18,NA,TRBJ1-1
TGTGCCAGCAGCACCCCCCAGCAGACCCAGTACTTC,CASSTPQQTQYF,few,TRBV7-9,NA,TRBJ2-5
TGTGCCAGCAGCCAAGAGGTAGCCAAAAACATTCAGTACTTC,CASSQEVAKNIQYF,few,TRBV3-1,NA,TRBJ2-4
TGTGCCAGCAGTTTATCGTCAGGGGGTGGGGAGACCCAGTACTTC,CASSLSSGGGETQYF,NA,TRBV28,TRBD1,TRBJ2-5
TGTGCCAGCATAGAGGGTCAGGGGCCCCAGCATTTT,CASIEGQGPQHF,few,TRBV12-3/TRBV12-4,NA,TRBJ1-5
TGCAGCGTTTCCGGGACAGGGGCGAACACCGGGGAGCTGTTTTTT,CSVSGTGANTGELFF,NA,TRBV29-1,TRBD1,TRBJ2-2
TGTGCCAGCTCACCCTTTGGGAGGGCCGCTGAGCAGTTCTTC,CASSPFGRAAEQFF,few,TRBV18,TRBD2,TRBJ2-1
TGTGCCAGCAGCTTACGGGGGGGGCGAGTTGAAAAACTGTTTTTT,CASSLRGGRVEKLFF,few,TRBV7-2,NA,TRBJ1-4
TGTGCCAGCAGTTACGTTGTGGAAACCGGGGAGCTGTTTTTT,CASSYVVETGELFF,NA,TRBV6-5,NA,TRBJ2-2
TGTGCCAGCAGTTATAGGGGTTACATTACGAACACCGGGGAGCTGTTTTTT,CASSYRGYITNTGELFF,NA,TRBV6-5,NA,TRBJ2-2
TGTGCCAGCAGCTTACACCCCCGGGCGAACCTGCTGGCGGGAGGGTCCTACGAGCAGTACTTC,CASSLHPRANLLAGGSYEQYF,NA,TRBV7-6,TRBD2,TRBJ2-7
TGTGCCAGCAGTCGGGGGACCCCAGGACGGGGCAATCAGCCCCAGCATTTT,CASSRGTPGRGNQPQHF,NA,TRBV12-3/TRBV12-4,NA,TRBJ1-5
TGTGCCAGCAGCGAAAGCGGTGTCGTCACCGGGGAGCTGTTTTTT,CASSESGVVTGELFF,NA,TRBV7-6,NA,TRBJ2-2
TGTGCCAGCAGCTTAGGCCAGTCGGTGGAGACCCAGTACTTC,CASSLGQSVETQYF,few,TRBV7-9,NA,TRBJ2-5